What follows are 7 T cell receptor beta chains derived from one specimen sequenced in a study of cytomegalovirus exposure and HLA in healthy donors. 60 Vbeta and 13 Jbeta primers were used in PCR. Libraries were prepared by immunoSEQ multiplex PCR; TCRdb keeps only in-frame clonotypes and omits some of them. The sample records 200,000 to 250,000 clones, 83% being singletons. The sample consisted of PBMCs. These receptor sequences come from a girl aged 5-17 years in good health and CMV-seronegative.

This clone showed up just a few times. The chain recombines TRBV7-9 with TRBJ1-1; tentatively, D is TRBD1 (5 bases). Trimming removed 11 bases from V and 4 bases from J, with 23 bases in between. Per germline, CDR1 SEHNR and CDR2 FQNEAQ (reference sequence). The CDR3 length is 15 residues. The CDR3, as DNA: TGTGCCGGGGACTCATTGGTCGTTGCTTTCACTGAAGCTTTCTTT. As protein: CAGDSLVVAFTEAFF.

CDR3 nucleotide sequence: TGCGCCAGCAGCTTGGAGGGACTAGCCCGAGGACCTACCTACGAGCAGTACTTC. Its protein is CASSLEGLARGPTYEQYF. The chain uses TRBV5-1 and TRBJ2-7; 9 bases align to TRBD2. Per germline, CDR1 SGHRS and CDR2 YFSETQ. The CDR3 is made up of 18 amino acids. V was pared by 0 bases and J by 2 bases, with 12 bases of the junction left unmatched.

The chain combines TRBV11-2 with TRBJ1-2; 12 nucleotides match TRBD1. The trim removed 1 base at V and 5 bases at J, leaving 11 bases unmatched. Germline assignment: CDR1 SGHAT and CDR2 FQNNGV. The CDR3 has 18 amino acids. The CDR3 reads CASSLALWGTGGRYGYTF. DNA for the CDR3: TGTGCCAGCAGCTTAGCCCTTTGGGGGACAGGGGGCAGGTATGGCTACACCTTC.

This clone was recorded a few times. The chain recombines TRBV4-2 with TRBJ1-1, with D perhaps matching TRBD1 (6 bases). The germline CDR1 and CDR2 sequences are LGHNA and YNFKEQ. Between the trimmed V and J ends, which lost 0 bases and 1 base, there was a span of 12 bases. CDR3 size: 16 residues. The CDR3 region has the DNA TGTGCCAGCAGCCAAGAAGAGTGGACAGAGAACACTGAAGCTTTCTTT. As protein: CASSQEEWTENTEAFF.

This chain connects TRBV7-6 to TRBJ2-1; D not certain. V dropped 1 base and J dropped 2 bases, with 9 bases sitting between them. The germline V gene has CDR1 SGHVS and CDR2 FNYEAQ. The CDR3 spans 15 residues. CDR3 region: CASSLETPAYNEQFF. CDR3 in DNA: TGTGCCAGCAGCTTAGAGACTCCCGCCTACAATGAGCAGTTCTTC.

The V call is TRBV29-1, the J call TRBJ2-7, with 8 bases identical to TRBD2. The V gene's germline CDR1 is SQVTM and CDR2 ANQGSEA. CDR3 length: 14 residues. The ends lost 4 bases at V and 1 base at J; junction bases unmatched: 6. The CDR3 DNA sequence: TGCAGCGTTGCGGCTAGCGGGCTTTCCTACGAGCAGTACTTC. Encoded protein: CSVAASGLSYEQYF.

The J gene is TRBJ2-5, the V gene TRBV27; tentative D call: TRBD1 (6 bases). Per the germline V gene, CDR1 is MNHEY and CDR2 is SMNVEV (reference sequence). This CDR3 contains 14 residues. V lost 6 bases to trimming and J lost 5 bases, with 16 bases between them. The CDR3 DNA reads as TGTGCCAGCAGGAACAGGGATGTTTCGGAGACCCAGTACTTC. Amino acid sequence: CASRNRDVSETQYF.